The 8 T cell receptor beta chains below all came from one sample that was sequenced in a study of blood T cell repertoires in COVID-19. The data were produced by immunoSEQ multiplex PCR, yet TCRdb's version contains in-frame clones alone and is incomplete. This table holds around 110,000 clones, around four fifths found once. Sequencing was performed on peripheral blood. The receptors were sampled from a man aged 25-45 years with acute or convalescent COVID-19.

In DNA, the CDR3 is TGTGCCAGCAGTACAGGGGAAGACAATCAGCCCCAGCATTTT. The encoded protein is CASSTGEDNQPQHF. The genes are TRBV6-6 and TRBJ1-5; 7 positions match TRBD1. CDR1 and CDR2 from the germline V gene are MNHNY and SVGAGI (reference sequence). The CDR3 extends over 14 amino acids. The J segment lost 3 bases and the V segment lost 5 bases, leaving 4 bases of the junction unmatched.

The rearrangement uses TRBV19 and TRBJ1-1, with D possibly being TRBD1 (5 bases). The V and J ends lost 5 bases and 0 bases respectively, with 13 bases between them. This CDR3 has 15 residues. CDR1 and CDR2 (germline): LNHDA, SQIVND (reference sequence). Here the CDR3 DNA reads TGTGCCAGTAGTGTCGCAGGGCGGCTGAACACTGAAGCTTTCTTT. This gives the protein CASSVAGRLNTEAFF.

About this clone itself: Within the sample, other DNA sequences also encode this same CDR3. The chain employs TRBV9 and TRBJ2-1, with D unclear. CDR1 is SGDLS, CDR2 YYNGEE, per germline. Trimming took off 0 bases at V and 0 bases at J, with 10 bases between the two ends. The CDR3 is 16 amino acids. The CDR3 protein is CASSVVSGSSYNEQFF. The CDR3 nucleotides are TGTGCCAGCAGCGTAGTTTCGGGTAGCTCCTACAATGAGCAGTTCTTC.

The V call is TRBV4-1, the J call TRBJ1-4; D gene uncertain. The CDR3 is 14 residues long. The germline V gene encodes CDR1 MGHRA and CDR2 YSYEKL. The V gene lost 1 base and the J gene lost 8 bases, with 11 bases spanning the gap. The CDR3 reads CASSQARVGEKLFF. DNA of the CDR3: TGCGCCAGCAGCCAAGCGAGGGTGGGGGAAAAACTGTTTTTT.

This chain connects TRBV12-3 or TRBV12-4 to TRBJ2-3; possible D gene TRBD2, 5 bases. V dropped 3 bases and J dropped 2 bases, with 6 bases sitting between them. This CDR3 is built from 13 residues. Here the CDR3 reads CASSLDFTDTQYF. CDR3 DNA: TGTGCCAGCAGTTTGGACTTCACAGATACGCAGTATTTT.

V and J are TRBV12-3 or TRBV12-4 and TRBJ1-1; no clear D. The V end lost 6 bases, the J end lost 5 bases, and 7 bases lay between the germline ends. CDR3 size: 11 residues. Written as DNA, the CDR3 is TGTGCCAGCAGCGTTGAGACTGAAGCTTTCTTT. This sequence encodes CASSVETEAFF.

This chain links TRBV11-3 with TRBJ1-1; D may be TRBD1 (6 bases). The length of the CDR3 is 13 residues. CDR1 is SGHNT, CDR2 YENEEA, per germline. Trimming removed 5 bases from V and 2 bases from J, with 9 bases in between. The DNA for the CDR3 is TGTGCCAGCAGCCGCAGGGGAAACACTGAAGCTTTCTTT. It codes for CASSRRGNTEAFF.

V gene TRBV4-1 combines with J gene TRBJ1-1; TRBD1 is a possible D gene (5 bases). CDR3 length equals 15 residues. V was pared by 0 bases and J by 0 bases, with 8 bases between. Looked up from germline, CDR1 is MGHRA and CDR2 is YSYEKL. Here the CDR3 reads CASSQEYRMNTEAFF. The CDR3 DNA sequence: TGCGCCAGCAGCCAAGAATACAGGATGAACACTGAAGCTTTCTTT.